This TCR beta chain was captured by sequencing in a study of cytomegalovirus exposure and HLA in healthy donors. Study context: The Caucasian-associated ancestry cluster held roughly 81% of 350 to 450 genotyped donors. Study outcomes and limitations: Reportedly, fewer N-insertions than the roughly 600-donor mean appeared in an Asian-associated ancestry cluster in a later analysis. Accurate prediction of most subjects' HLA-A and HLA-B alleles from TCR beta sequences was reported. Earlier analysis yielded a pattern in which most TCR beta V segments were productive about 90% or about 30% of the time.

The CDR3 has 15 amino acids. PCR employed 60 Vbeta and 13 Jbeta primers. Sequenced by immunoSEQ multiplex PCR; TCRdb stores in-frame clones only, minus some. The table lists some 97,000 clones, under 80% of them singletons. Notes on this clone: Its target is not known.

Sequenced material: PBMCs. The receptor was derived from a woman between 45 and 65 years old in good health and CMV-seropositive. The V and J genes are TRBV21-1 and TRBJ1-2; whether TRBD1, the table's D call, matches the DNA was not checked. TRBV21-1 is listed as a pseudogene. CDR3 region: CASTRSRDRVGGYTF. In DNA form, the CDR3 reads TGTGCCAGCACCAGATCCCGGGACAGGGTAGGGGGCTACACCTTC.